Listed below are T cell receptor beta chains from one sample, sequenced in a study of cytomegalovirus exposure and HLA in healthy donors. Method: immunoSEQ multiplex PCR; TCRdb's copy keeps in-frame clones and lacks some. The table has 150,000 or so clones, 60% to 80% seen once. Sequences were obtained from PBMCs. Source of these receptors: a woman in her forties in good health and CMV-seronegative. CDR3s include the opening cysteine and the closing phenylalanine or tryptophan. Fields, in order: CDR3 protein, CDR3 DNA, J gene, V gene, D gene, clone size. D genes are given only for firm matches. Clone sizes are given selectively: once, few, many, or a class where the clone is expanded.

cdr3_aa: CASSLPGGSGYTF
cdr3_nt: TGTGCCAGCAGCTTACCAGGGGGTAGCGGCTACACCTTC
j_call: TRBJ1-2
v_call: TRBV7-9
d_call: TRBD1
clone_size: -

cdr3_aa: CASSVGANNDEQFF
cdr3_nt: TGTGCCAGCAGCGTAGGGGCCAATAACGATGAGCAGTTCTTC
j_call: TRBJ2-1
v_call: TRBV9
d_call: -
clone_size: -

cdr3_aa: CASTLTGSGNTIYF
cdr3_nt: TGTGCCAGCACCCTGACAGGGAGTGGAAACACCATATATTTT
j_call: TRBJ1-3
v_call: TRBV4-2
d_call: TRBD1
clone_size: -

cdr3_aa: CASSYRDRATGELFF
cdr3_nt: TGCGCCAGCAGTTACCGGGACAGGGCTACCGGGGAGCTGTTTTTT
j_call: TRBJ2-2
v_call: TRBV5-1
d_call: TRBD1
clone_size: -

cdr3_aa: CASSQGLTSGSYEQYF
cdr3_nt: TGCGCCAGCAGCCAGGGTCTGACTAGCGGTTCCTACGAGCAGTACTTC
j_call: TRBJ2-7
v_call: TRBV4-3
d_call: TRBD2
clone_size: medium-sized

cdr3_aa: CASNDRGLINTEAFF
cdr3_nt: TGTGCCAGCAACGACAGGGGGCTAATCAACACTGAAGCTTTCTTT
j_call: TRBJ1-1
v_call: TRBV11-2
d_call: TRBD1
clone_size: -

cdr3_aa: CASSPQGMTGGEQFF
cdr3_nt: TGTGCCAGCAGCCCTCAGGGGATGACGGGCGGTGAGCAGTTCTTC
j_call: TRBJ2-1
v_call: TRBV7-3
d_call: -
clone_size: -

cdr3_aa: CASSIRQGGGTDTQYF
cdr3_nt: TGTGCCAGTAGTATCAGACAGGGCGGCGGCACAGATACGCAGTATTTT
j_call: TRBJ2-3
v_call: TRBV19
d_call: TRBD1
clone_size: once

cdr3_aa: CASNRQDYSNQPQHF
cdr3_nt: TGTGCCAGCAACCGACAGGATTATAGCAATCAGCCCCAGCATTTT
j_call: TRBJ1-5
v_call: TRBV2
d_call: -
clone_size: -

cdr3_aa: CASSSQGYGYTF
cdr3_nt: TGTGCCAGCAGTAGCCAGGGCTATGGCTACACCTTC
j_call: TRBJ1-2
v_call: TRBV28
d_call: -
clone_size: few

cdr3_aa: CASRQVGEARGNIQYF
cdr3_nt: TGTGCCAGCAGGCAAGTAGGGGAGGCGAGGGGAAACATTCAGTACTTC
j_call: TRBJ2-4
v_call: TRBV6-6
d_call: -
clone_size: -

cdr3_aa: CASSLGPRGYTF
cdr3_nt: TGTGCCAGCAGCTTAGGCCCCCGGGGCTACACCTTC
j_call: TRBJ1-2
v_call: TRBV7-9
d_call: -
clone_size: -

cdr3_aa: CASSPLVLAGNTGELFF
cdr3_nt: TGTGCCAGCTCACCACTAGTGCTAGCGGGTAACACCGGGGAGCTGTTTTTT
j_call: TRBJ2-2
v_call: TRBV18
d_call: TRBD2
clone_size: -

cdr3_aa: CASSYQGASTDTQYF
cdr3_nt: TGCGCCAGCAGCTACCAGGGGGCGAGCACAGATACGCAGTATTTT
j_call: TRBJ2-3
v_call: TRBV5-1
d_call: TRBD1
clone_size: -

cdr3_aa: CASSLWTGTGAEKLFF
cdr3_nt: TGTGCCAGCAGCTTGTGGACCGGGACAGGGGCTGAAAAACTGTTTTTT
j_call: TRBJ1-4
v_call: TRBV5-6
d_call: TRBD1
clone_size: -

cdr3_aa: CASSALTSGSGYNEQFF
cdr3_nt: TGTGCCAGCAGTGCGCTGACTAGCGGGAGTGGCTACAATGAGCAGTTCTTC
j_call: TRBJ2-1
v_call: TRBV6-1
d_call: TRBD2
clone_size: -

cdr3_aa: CASSSSVNQPQHF
cdr3_nt: TGTGCCAGCAGCTCGTCAGTCAATCAGCCCCAGCATTTT
j_call: TRBJ1-5
v_call: TRBV7-2
d_call: -
clone_size: few

cdr3_aa: CASSLRTSGGGETQYF
cdr3_nt: TGTGCCAGCAGCCTGAGGACTAGCGGGGGGGGAGAGACCCAGTACTTC
j_call: TRBJ2-5
v_call: TRBV7-2
d_call: TRBD2
clone_size: -

cdr3_aa: CASSSGQDNSPLHF
cdr3_nt: TGCGCCAGCAGCTCGGGACAGGATAATTCACCCCTCCACTTT
j_call: TRBJ1-6
v_call: TRBV5-1
d_call: TRBD1
clone_size: -

cdr3_aa: CASSNRGSRELFF
cdr3_nt: TGTGCCAGCAGCAACAGGGGATCCAGGGAGCTGTTTTTT
j_call: TRBJ2-2
v_call: TRBV7-7
d_call: TRBD1
clone_size: once

cdr3_aa: CASSLGLQETQYF
cdr3_nt: TGTGCCAGCAGCTTAGGACTCCAAGAGACCCAGTACTTC
j_call: TRBJ2-5
v_call: TRBV7-6
d_call: -
clone_size: -

cdr3_aa: CASSTIRGDTQYF
cdr3_nt: TGTGCCAGTAGTACCATACGAGGAGATACGCAGTATTTT
j_call: TRBJ2-3
v_call: TRBV19
d_call: -
clone_size: -

cdr3_aa: CASSPDRGEPYEQYF
cdr3_nt: TGTGCCAGCAGCCCGGACAGGGGGGAACCCTACGAGCAGTACTTC
j_call: TRBJ2-7
v_call: TRBV7-2
d_call: TRBD1
clone_size: -

cdr3_aa: CASSLLGQGAGDTQYF
cdr3_nt: TGTGCCAGCAGCTTATTGGGGCAGGGAGCGGGAGATACGCAGTATTTT
j_call: TRBJ2-3
v_call: TRBV7-2
d_call: -
clone_size: few

cdr3_aa: CASSYSLGGGANGLTF
cdr3_nt: TGTGCCAGCAGTTACTCGTTGGGAGGTGGGGCCAACGGCCTGACTTTC
j_call: TRBJ2-6
v_call: TRBV6-5
d_call: -
clone_size: -

cdr3_aa: CASSEQGTGELFF
cdr3_nt: TGTGCCAGTAGTGAACAGGGCACCGGGGAGCTGTTTTTT
j_call: TRBJ2-2
v_call: TRBV19
d_call: -
clone_size: -

cdr3_aa: CASSATGQGTDEQYF
cdr3_nt: TGTGCCAGTAGTGCGACGGGACAGGGGACTGACGAGCAGTACTTC
j_call: TRBJ2-7
v_call: TRBV19
d_call: TRBD1
clone_size: -

cdr3_aa: CASSLGQGARLGYTF
cdr3_nt: TGTGCCAGCAGCTTGGGACAGGGGGCTAGACTTGGCTACACCTTC
j_call: TRBJ1-2
v_call: TRBV5-4
d_call: TRBD1
clone_size: few

cdr3_aa: CASSLDIADYNEQFF
cdr3_nt: TGTGCCAGCAGCTTAGACATTGCGGACTACAATGAGCAGTTCTTC
j_call: TRBJ2-1
v_call: TRBV7-2
d_call: -
clone_size: -

cdr3_aa: CASSDSRQGGYEQYF
cdr3_nt: TGCGCCAGCAGTGATTCTCGACAGGGGGGATACGAGCAGTACTTC
j_call: TRBJ2-7
v_call: TRBV10-1
d_call: TRBD1
clone_size: once

cdr3_aa: CSVGQGTHTGELFF
cdr3_nt: TGCAGCGTAGGACAGGGGACGCACACCGGGGAGCTGTTTTTT
j_call: TRBJ2-2
v_call: TRBV29-1
d_call: TRBD1
clone_size: -

cdr3_aa: CATSRDRGSNTEAFF
cdr3_nt: TGTGCCACCAGCAGAGATCGGGGGTCAAACACTGAAGCTTTCTTT
j_call: TRBJ1-1
v_call: TRBV15
d_call: -
clone_size: -

cdr3_aa: CAWRETGYNTF
cdr3_nt: TGTGCCTGGAGGGAGACAGGGTATAACACCTTC
j_call: TRBJ1-2
v_call: TRBV30
d_call: TRBD1
clone_size: -

cdr3_aa: CASSDSPSGKETQYF
cdr3_nt: TGTGCCAGCAGTGACTCCCCTAGCGGGAAGGAGACCCAGTACTTC
j_call: TRBJ2-5
v_call: TRBV28
d_call: TRBD2
clone_size: -

cdr3_aa: CASSYRQGAGNTIYF
cdr3_nt: TGTGCCAGCAGCTATCGACAGGGAGCCGGAAACACCATATATTTT
j_call: TRBJ1-3
v_call: TRBV7-2
d_call: TRBD1
clone_size: -

cdr3_aa: CASRPAILGLYEQYF
cdr3_nt: TGTGCCAGCAGGCCCGCGATCTTGGGCCTCTACGAGCAGTACTTC
j_call: TRBJ2-7
v_call: TRBV6-1
d_call: -
clone_size: once

cdr3_aa: CASSPGLGDTGELFF
cdr3_nt: TGTGCCAGCAGCCCGGGACTAGGAGACACCGGGGAGCTGTTTTTT
j_call: TRBJ2-2
v_call: TRBV11-1
d_call: TRBD2
clone_size: -

cdr3_aa: CASSVERGSQDEQYF
cdr3_nt: TGTGCCAGCAGTGTAGAGCGGGGATCCCAGGACGAGCAGTACTTC
j_call: TRBJ2-7
v_call: TRBV6-1
d_call: TRBD2
clone_size: -

cdr3_aa: CASSHLRTTGGSEQFF
cdr3_nt: TGTGCCAGCAGCCATTTAAGGACCACGGGGGGTAGTGAGCAGTTCTTC
j_call: TRBJ2-1
v_call: TRBV14
d_call: TRBD2
clone_size: -